This TCR beta chain originates from a study of cytomegalovirus exposure and HLA in healthy donors. Per germline, CDR1 SGHAT and CDR2 FQNNGV. The CDR3 is 15 residues long. The junction had 6 bases not matched to a gene; V was cut back by 2 bases and J by 5 bases. Amplification used 60 Vbeta primers and 13 Jbeta primers. TCRdb keeps only in-frame clones here, not all; method: immunoSEQ multiplex PCR. The table shows 90,000 to 120,000 clones, with approximately 80% occurring only once. This TCR was recovered from a female donor in good health and CMV-seropositive. Specimen: PBMCs. The chain recombines TRBV11-2 with TRBJ2-1; 7 bases align to TRBD2. CDR3 sequence: CASSLHSGRDNEQFF. CDR3 nucleotide sequence: TGTGCCAGCAGCTTACATAGCGGGCGTGACAATGAGCAGTTCTTC. The variable domain in full, completed from reference TRBV11-2 and TRBJ2-1, reads EAGVAQSPRYKIIEKRQSVAFWCNPISGHATLYWYQQILGQGPKLLIQFQNNGVVDDSQLPKDRFSAERLKGVDSTLKIQPAKLEDSAVYLCASSLHSGRDNEQFFGPGTRLTVL.